The 27 T cell receptor beta chains below were found in one sample sequenced in a study of PD-L1 blockade in urothelial cancer. Repertoires were generated with immunoSEQ multiplex PCR, while TCRdb's copy carries only in-frame clones and drops some. The table records more than 85,000 clones, over 80% of them present only once. The source was PBMCs, collected around atezolizumab (anti-PD-L1) treatment. These receptors all come from a woman aged 80 or over with urothelial cancer.

The V and J genes are TRBV28 and TRBJ1-1; tentatively, D is TRBD1 (6 bases). This CDR3 comprises 11 residues. Germline CDR1 MDHEN, CDR2 SYDVKM. Trimming shortened V by 11 bases and J by 7 bases, and 14 bases separated the two germline ends. As DNA, the CDR3 is TGTGCCTGTGTTGGACAGATTGAAGCTTTCTTT. This codes for CACVGQIEAFF.

The chain carries TRBV28 and TRBJ2-2; tentative D call: TRBD1 (6 bases). CDR1 is MDHEN and CDR2 is SYDVKM in the germline V gene. The V end lost 6 bases, the J end lost 6 bases, and 8 bases lay between the germline ends. The CDR3 extends over 12 amino acids. CDR3: CASRGGPGELFF. The CDR3 DNA is TGTGCCAGCAGAGGGGGACCCGGGGAGCTGTTTTTT.

The rearrangement links TRBV6-1 to TRBJ1-2; D gene unclear. Germline V CDR1 and CDR2: MNHNS, SASEGT. V was trimmed by 2 bases and J by 12 bases, leaving 10 bases between them. The CDR3 totals 11 residues. In nucleotides, the CDR3 is TGTGCCAGCAGTGAATGGCGCGGGGACACCTTC. It translates to CASSEWRGDTF.

The chain combines TRBV5-1 with TRBJ2-5; TRBD2 matches 12 bases. Unmatched junction bases numbered 3, after V lost 4 bases and J lost 2 bases. The germline V gene encodes CDR1 SGHRS and CDR2 YFSETQ. CDR3 size: 15 residues. The CDR3 coding sequence is TGCGCCAGCAGCGCGGGACTAGCGGGTCAAGAGACCCAGTACTTC. Its translation is CASSAGLAGQETQYF.

This chain uses TRBV5-4 with TRBJ2-7; 8 bases fit TRBD1. The junction had 5 bases not matched to a gene; V was cut back by 3 bases and J by 3 bases. The CDR3 contains 14 residues. Germline CDR1 reads SGHNT; CDR2 reads YYREEE (reference sequence). CDR3 in amino acids: CASSWDRRDYEQYF. The CDR3 DNA is TGTGCCAGCAGCTGGGACAGGCGAGACTACGAGCAGTACTTC.

The genes are TRBV19 and TRBJ2-1, with a tentative D call TRBD2 (5 bases). The CDR3 contains 17 residues. Germline values: CDR1 LNHDA, CDR2 SQIVND (reference sequence). V gave up 0 bases and J gave up 3 bases, with 15 bases separating them. Here the CDR3 reads CASSIESGVSGYNEQFF. The CDR3, as DNA: TGTGCCAGTAGTATAGAGTCCGGGGTGTCAGGCTACAATGAGCAGTTCTTC.

The chain uses TRBV13 and TRBJ1-1; 10 nucleotides match TRBD1. Per germline, CDR1 PRHDT and CDR2 FYEKMQ (reference sequence). Trimming took 5 bases from V and 4 from J; bases not matched to a gene: 13. This CDR3 contains 17 residues. The CDR3 DNA is TGTGCCAGCAGCCCAGTCCCGGGACAGGGGTCGGGCACTGAAGCTTTCTTT. This sequence encodes CASSPVPGQGSGTEAFF. The whole variable domain, remainder taken from reference TRBV13 and TRBJ1-1, is AAGVIQSPRHLIKEKRETATLKCYPIPRHDTVYWYQQGPGQDPQFLISFYEKMQSDKGSIPDRFSAQQFSDYHSELNMSSLELGDSALYFCASSPVPGQGSGTEAFFGQGTRLTVV.

The chain combines TRBV29-1 with TRBJ2-3; 13 bases agree with TRBD2. The germline CDR1 and CDR2 sequences are SQVTM and ANQGSEA. Losses at the gene ends were 6 bases for V and 0 bases for J; bases not matched to a gene: 6. This CDR3 spans 16 amino acids. Here the CDR3 DNA reads TGCAGCGTGCGGACTAGCGGGAGAGTAAGCACAGATACGCAGTATTTT. Its protein is CSVRTSGRVSTDTQYF.

V is TRBV5-1 and J is TRBJ1-2, with a possible D match to TRBD1 (6 bases). The V end lost 1 base, the J end lost 2 bases, and 12 bases lay between the germline ends. The CDR3 extends over 15 amino acids. Germline CDR1 SGHRS, CDR2 YFSETQ. The CDR3 DNA is TGCGCCAGCAGCTTGAGGGCAGGGGACAACTATGGCTACACCTTC. Translated: CASSLRAGDNYGYTF. Using reference TRBV5-1 and TRBJ1-2 for the parts outside the CDR3, the full variable domain is KAGVTQTPRYLIKTRGQQVTLSCSPISGHRSVSWYQQTPGQGLQFLFEYFSETQRNKGNFPGRFSGRQFSNSRSEMNVSTLELGDSALYLCASSLRAGDNYGYTFGSGTRLTVV.

J is TRBJ2-5 and V is TRBV5-1; perhaps TRBD1 as D (5 bases). CDR3 length equals 14 residues. The germline CDR1 and CDR2 sequences are SGHRS and YFSETQ. Trimming took off 4 bases at V and 5 bases at J, with 15 bases between the two ends. The CDR3 loop is CASSQQVAEETQYF. CDR3 DNA sequence: TGCGCCAGCAGCCAACAGGTTGCCGAGGAGACCCAGTACTTC.

The chain uses TRBV2 and TRBJ1-1, with D possibly being TRBD1 (6 bases). Trimming removed 5 bases from V and 1 base from J, with 8 bases in between. Germline values: CDR1 SNHLY, CDR2 FYNNEI. The CDR3 is made up of 13 amino acids. The CDR3 bases are TGTGCCAGCAGTACACAGGGGAACACTGAAGCTTTCTTT. It translates to CASSTQGNTEAFF.

The chain couples TRBV7-9 to TRBJ2-1, with 8 positions matching TRBD2. V lost 0 bases and J lost 7; bases outside the gene matches: 5. This CDR3 spans 15 amino acids. Germline V gene data show CDR1 as SEHNR and CDR2 as FQNEAQ (reference sequence). CDR3 protein: CASSLARGRKNEQFF. In nucleotides, the CDR3 is TGTGCCAGCAGCTTAGCGCGCGGGAGGAAGAATGAGCAGTTCTTC.

The genes are TRBV18 and TRBJ2-7; D is unresolved. The V gene's germline CDR1 is KGHSH and CDR2 LQKENI. This CDR3 contains 16 residues. Trimming took 3 bases from V and 0 from J, leaving 15 bases between them. The CDR3 region is CASSPLGSQLSYEQYF. The CDR3 bases are TGTGCCAGCTCACCCCTTGGTTCACAGCTCTCCTACGAGCAGTACTTC.

The chain links TRBV28 to TRBJ2-7, with 7 positions matching TRBD1. V lost 6 bases to trimming and J lost 3 bases; unmatched junction nucleotides: 11. Germline CDR1 and CDR2: MDHEN and SYDVKM. The CDR3 is 15 residues long. The DNA for the CDR3 is TGTGCCAGCAGCTCGACCGGGACAGCCCGCTACGAGCAGTACTTC. Residues: CASSSTGTARYEQYF.

The CDR3 DNA reads as TGTGCCTGGAAGGGGCGGGAGGGAAGCAATGAGCAGTTCTTC. Translation: CAWKGREGSNEQFF. The chain recombines TRBV30 with TRBJ2-1; TRBD2 matches at 9 bases. The length of the CDR3 is 14 residues. With 4 bases clipped from V and 6 bases from J, the junction kept 7 bases outside the gene matches. CDR1 and CDR2 from the germline V gene are GTSNPN and SVGIG (reference sequence).

The chain is built from TRBV29-1 and TRBJ2-1; a possible D gene is TRBD2 (5 bases). The CDR3 spans 14 residues. Trimming shortened V by 3 bases and J by 0 bases, and 9 bases separated the two germline ends. The germline gives CDR1 SQVTM, CDR2 ANQGSEA. The CDR3 DNA reads as TGCAGCGTTGAGGGAGAGGGCTCCTACAATGAGCAGTTCTTC. It encodes CSVEGEGSYNEQFF.

This clone was observed once. The chain employs TRBV18 and TRBJ1-2; TRBD1 matches at 8 bases. V gave up 4 bases and J gave up 7 bases; unmatched junction bases: 5. Germline V lookup: CDR1 KGHSH, CDR2 LQKENI. CDR3 length equals 13 residues. The CDR3 loop is CASSQDRVAGYTF. In nucleotides, the CDR3 is TGTGCCAGCTCACAGGACAGGGTCGCTGGCTACACCTTC.

The chain uses TRBV13 and TRBJ1-1; perhaps TRBD1 as D (5 bases). Germline V lookup: CDR1 PRHDT, CDR2 FYEKMQ (reference sequence). Deletions cut 6 bases from V and 1 base from J, with 27 bases between. The CDR3 runs 19 residues. In DNA form, the CDR3 reads TGTGCCAGCAGATCGGCGGGCGGGACGGGCTCGGCTAAGAACACTGAAGCTTTCTTT. Its translation: CASRSAGGTGSAKNTEAFF.

The genes are TRBV9 and TRBJ2-3, with a tentative D call TRBD1 (5 bases). The CDR3 runs 14 residues. V dropped 3 bases and J dropped 0 bases, with 8 bases sitting between them. Germline V gene lookup returns CDR1 SGDLS and CDR2 YYNGEE. CDR3 amino acids: CASSGTSSTDTQYF. CDR3 DNA: TGTGCCAGCAGCGGGACATCTAGCACAGATACGCAGTATTTT.

V is TRBV6-1 and J is TRBJ2-7; 7 bases agree with TRBD1. This CDR3 region has 15 residues. Germline values: CDR1 MNHNS, CDR2 SASEGT. The ends lost 0 bases at V and 1 base at J; junction bases unmatched: 3. The CDR3, as DNA: TGTGCCAGCAGTGAAGCGGGGACAGTATCCTACGAGCAGTACTTC. This codes for CASSEAGTVSYEQYF.

This chain joins TRBV7-9 and TRBJ2-7, with 7 bases fitting TRBD2. The V gene's germline CDR1 is SEHNR and CDR2 FQNEAQ (reference sequence). This CDR3 comprises 12 residues. Unmatched junction bases numbered 8, after V lost 8 bases and J lost 7 bases. CDR3 nucleotide sequence: TGTGCCAGCGGGGGGGGATCCAGAGAGCAGTACTTC. Residues: CASGGGSREQYF.

The count of this clone is one. The V call is TRBV11-3, the J call TRBJ1-5; D ambiguous. Germline CDR1 reads SGHNT; CDR2 reads YENEEA. The ends were cut back, 0 bases at V and 0 bases at J, with 9 bases in the middle. CDR3 size: 16 residues. The CDR3 DNA reads as TGTGCCAGCAGCTTAGAGGGAGGTTCTAGCAATCAGCCCCAGCATTTT. It encodes CASSLEGGSSNQPQHF. The complete variable domain, with remaining parts taken from reference TRBV11-3 and TRBJ1-5, reads EAGVVQSPRYKIIEKKQPVAFWCNPISGHNTLYWYLQNLGQGPELLIRYENEEAVDDSQLPKDRFSAERLKGVDSTLKIQPAELGDSAVYLCASSLEGGSSNQPQHFGDGTRLSIL.

V gene TRBV11-2 combines with J gene TRBJ2-7, with 7 bases matching TRBD2. This CDR3 contains 15 residues. CDR1 is SGHAT and CDR2 is FQNNGV in the germline V gene. After removal of 1 base from V and 2 bases from J, the junction contained 5 bases not matched to a gene. The CDR3 spells CASSLGGGLAYEQYF. The CDR3 DNA sequence: TGTGCCAGCAGCTTAGGGGGCGGACTAGCCTACGAGCAGTACTTC. The full variable domain, completed using reference TRBV11-2 and TRBJ2-7, is EAGVAQSPRYKIIEKRQSVAFWCNPISGHATLYWYQQILGQGPKLLIQFQNNGVVDDSQLPKDRFSAERLKGVDSTLKIQPAKLEDSAVYLCASSLGGGLAYEQYFGPGTRLTVT.

This clone was observed once. The chain combines TRBV11-2 with TRBJ1-2, with 9 bases fitting TRBD1. CDR1 and CDR2 from the germline V gene are SGHAT and FQNNGV. The CDR3 is 16 residues long. The V segment lost 0 bases and the J segment 8 bases; nucleotides outside the gene matches: 10. The CDR3 sequence: CASSLDQGQGSGGYTF. The CDR3 DNA is TGTGCCAGCAGCTTAGATCAGGGACAGGGCAGCGGAGGCTACACCTTC.

This chain joins TRBV5-8 and TRBJ2-5, with a tentative D call TRBD1 (6 bases). Germline CDR1 and CDR2: SGHTS and YDEGEE. This CDR3 has 14 amino acids. V was clipped by 4 bases and J by 0 bases, with 10 bases between them. CDR3 in amino acids: CASSPGTHQETQYF. The CDR3, as DNA: TGTGCCAGCAGCCCCGGGACACACCAAGAGACCCAGTACTTC.

This sequence joins TRBV30 and TRBJ1-2; TRBD1 matches 12 bases. This CDR3 has 16 amino acids. V dropped 3 bases and J dropped 7; count of bases not matched to a gene: 12. Germline V gene lookup returns CDR1 GTSNPN and CDR2 SVGIG (reference sequence). CDR3 nucleotide sequence: TGTGCCTGGAGCGAATACCGGGACAGGGGGCATAGTGGCTACACCTTC. Its protein product is CAWSEYRDRGHSGYTF.

The chain combines TRBV30 with TRBJ1-6; the D is unclear. This CDR3 contains 10 residues. Trimming took 3 bases from V and 14 from J, leaving 8 bases between them. Germline CDR1 and CDR2: GTSNPN and SVGIG (reference sequence). CDR3 region: CAWRRQSLHF. The DNA of the CDR3 is TGTGCCTGGAGACGTCAGTCCCTCCACTTT. The full variable domain, with the rest looked up from reference TRBV30 and TRBJ1-6, is SQTIHQWPATLVQPVGSPLSLECTVEGTSNPNLYWYRQAAGRGLQLLFYSVGIGQISSEVPQNLSASRPQDRQFILSSKKLLLSDSGFYLCAWRRQSLHFGNGTRLTVT.